The rows below give T cell receptor beta chains drawn from one sample of a study of blood T cells in healthy people across ages. TCRdb reanalysed the 5' RACE reads using MiXCR and keeps one entry per CDR3 protein. The profile covers 550,000 to 800,000 distinct CDR3 sequences, with 32% appearing a single time and approximately 15% taken by the ten largest. The sequencing sample was made of blood. The receptor set was obtained from an elderly woman in good health. The CDR3 runs from the conserved cysteine through the conserved F or W. D genes are given only for firm matches. A clone size is listed for some rows: how often the clone was seen (once, few, many), or a class if it is expanded.

v_gene: TRBV29-1
j_gene: TRBJ1-5
abundance: many
d_gene: TRBD1
CDR3nt: TGCAGCGTTGGACAGGGTAGCAATCAGCCCCAGCATTTT
CDR3aa: CSVGQGSNQPQHF

v_gene: TRBV3-1
j_gene: TRBJ2-2
abundance: many
d_gene: NA
CDR3nt: TGTGCCAGCAGCCCCGGAGGTACGGGGAGGACCGGGGAGCTGTTTTTT
CDR3aa: CASSPGGTGRTGELFF

v_gene: TRBV7-9
j_gene: TRBJ2-7
abundance: NA
d_gene: NA
CDR3nt: TGTGCCAGCAGCTTAAATGCTGGACTCGGCGAGCAGTACTTC
CDR3aa: CASSLNAGLGEQYF

v_gene: TRBV20-1
j_gene: TRBJ2-3
abundance: many
d_gene: TRBD1
CDR3nt: TGCAGTACCGACAGGGATAGGACAGATACGCAGTATTTT
CDR3aa: CSTDRDRTDTQYF

v_gene: TRBV20-1
j_gene: TRBJ2-3
abundance: NA
d_gene: NA
CDR3nt: TGCAGTGCTCTAGGGGGGGACCGCACAGATACGCAGTATTTT
CDR3aa: CSALGGDRTDTQYF

v_gene: TRBV4-2
j_gene: TRBJ1-4
abundance: NA
d_gene: NA
CDR3nt: TGTGCCAGCAGCCAAGCCCTTCCCGGGGGACATCGGCATGAAAAACTGTTTTTT
CDR3aa: CASSQALPGGHRHEKLFF

v_gene: TRBV7-8
j_gene: TRBJ2-1
abundance: NA
d_gene: NA
CDR3nt: TGTGCCAGCAGCTTAGGTTGGCAGGTCGTCTACAATGAGCAGTTCTTC
CDR3aa: CASSLGWQVVYNEQFF

v_gene: TRBV30
j_gene: TRBJ2-3
abundance: few
d_gene: TRBD2
CDR3nt: TGTGCCTGGAGAGGCTATAGTAGCGGGGGGCCCGATACGCAGTATTTT
CDR3aa: CAWRGYSSGGPDTQYF

v_gene: TRBV9
j_gene: TRBJ2-5
abundance: many
d_gene: NA
CDR3nt: TGTGCCAGCAGCGTAGGACCGTCAGGAGAGACCCAGTACTTC
CDR3aa: CASSVGPSGETQYF

v_gene: TRBV7-3
j_gene: TRBJ2-3
abundance: many
d_gene: TRBD1
CDR3nt: TGTGCCAGCAGCTTAACGAACCTCCAGGGGGCGCGGACAGATACGCAGTATTTT
CDR3aa: CASSLTNLQGARTDTQYF

v_gene: TRBV30
j_gene: TRBJ2-7
abundance: many
d_gene: NA
CDR3nt: TGTGCCTGGAGTGTTGAGTATTACGAGCAGTACTTC
CDR3aa: CAWSVEYYEQYF

v_gene: TRBV6-5
j_gene: TRBJ1-2
abundance: many
d_gene: NA
CDR3nt: TGTGCCGCGGCAGGGAGCGTCGGCTACACCTTC
CDR3aa: CAAAGSVGYTF

v_gene: TRBV3-1
j_gene: TRBJ2-5
abundance: NA
d_gene: TRBD1
CDR3nt: TGTGCCAGCAGCCATAGGGACAGGGGCGGGGAGACCCAGTACTTC
CDR3aa: CASSHRDRGGETQYF

v_gene: TRBV6-2/TRBV6-3
j_gene: TRBJ2-7
abundance: many
d_gene: NA
CDR3nt: TGTGCCACTACCCGCGTGGGGCGGAAGAGCTCCTACGAGCAGTACTTC
CDR3aa: CATTRVGRKSSYEQYF

v_gene: TRBV9
j_gene: TRBJ2-1
abundance: NA
d_gene: TRBD2
CDR3nt: TGTGCCAGCAGCGCTGGGGGACTAGCGAGTGTCAATGAGCAGTTCTTC
CDR3aa: CASSAGGLASVNEQFF

v_gene: TRBV15
j_gene: TRBJ1-1
abundance: many
d_gene: NA
CDR3nt: TGTGCCACCAGCAGAGATCTATTCGGGGAAGCTTTCTTT
CDR3aa: CATSRDLFGEAFF

v_gene: TRBV30
j_gene: TRBJ1-1
abundance: few
d_gene: NA
CDR3nt: TGTGCCTGGACCCAATACGACAGGCTAATTGTTGAAGCTTTCTTT
CDR3aa: CAWTQYDRLIVEAFF

v_gene: TRBV29-1
j_gene: TRBJ1-4
abundance: many
d_gene: TRBD1
CDR3nt: TGCAGCGTGCGGCCCGGGACAGCAAGGACAGGACTGTTTTTT
CDR3aa: CSVRPGTARTGLFF

v_gene: TRBV4-3
j_gene: TRBJ2-7
abundance: many
d_gene: TRBD1
CDR3nt: TGCGCCAGCAGCCAATTCCGACAGGGGGCCGCCTCCTCCTACGAGCAGTACTTC
CDR3aa: CASSQFRQGAASSYEQYF

v_gene: TRBV20-1
j_gene: TRBJ2-3
abundance: few
d_gene: TRBD1
CDR3nt: TGCAGTGCTGAGGACAGGGCGCCCACAGATACGCAGTATTTT
CDR3aa: CSAEDRAPTDTQYF

v_gene: TRBV9
j_gene: TRBJ1-2
abundance: many
d_gene: NA
CDR3nt: TGTGCCAGCAGCGTATCAGGTCACAGTGGCTACACCTTC
CDR3aa: CASSVSGHSGYTF

v_gene: TRBV4-1
j_gene: TRBJ1-6
abundance: many
d_gene: NA
CDR3nt: TGCGCCAGCAGCCAACCCGGATCTGGTGGGTCACCCCTCCACTTT
CDR3aa: CASSQPGSGGSPLHF

v_gene: TRBV6-5
j_gene: TRBJ1-2
abundance: many
d_gene: TRBD1
CDR3nt: TGTGCCAGCAGGGGGACAGGGATCCTACATGGCTACACCTTC
CDR3aa: CASRGTGILHGYTF

v_gene: TRBV29-1
j_gene: TRBJ2-7
abundance: few
d_gene: NA
CDR3nt: TGCAGCGTTCAATCACGGGTCGCCTACGAGCAGTACTTC
CDR3aa: CSVQSRVAYEQYF

v_gene: TRBV6-2/TRBV6-3
j_gene: TRBJ2-3
abundance: many
d_gene: NA
CDR3nt: TGTGCCAGCCTGTCTAGAACAGATACGCAGTATTTT
CDR3aa: CASLSRTDTQYF

v_gene: TRBV7-2
j_gene: TRBJ2-7
abundance: many
d_gene: TRBD1
CDR3nt: TGTGCCAGCAGCTTAGCTGGGACAGGGGTGTCCTACGAGCAGTACTTC
CDR3aa: CASSLAGTGVSYEQYF

v_gene: TRBV3-1
j_gene: TRBJ2-3
abundance: NA
d_gene: TRBD2
CDR3nt: TGTACCAGCAGCCAAGGTTGGGCTAGCGGGGTCACAGATGCGCAGTATTTT
CDR3aa: CTSSQGWASGVTDAQYF

v_gene: TRBV6-6
j_gene: TRBJ2-7
abundance: NA
d_gene: NA
CDR3nt: TGTGCCAGCAGTGGGATAGACGGCTACGAGCAGTACTTC
CDR3aa: CASSGIDGYEQYF

v_gene: TRBV6-6
j_gene: TRBJ1-5
abundance: many
d_gene: TRBD1
CDR3nt: TGTGCCACCTGCGACAGGGTGAATCAGCCCCAGCATTTT
CDR3aa: CATCDRVNQPQHF

v_gene: TRBV15
j_gene: TRBJ1-5
abundance: many
d_gene: NA
CDR3nt: TGTGCCACCAGCAGAGTCCTTGGTACGGCGGTTCATCAGCCCCAGCATTTT
CDR3aa: CATSRVLGTAVHQPQHF

v_gene: TRBV20-1
j_gene: TRBJ2-1
abundance: NA
d_gene: TRBD1
CDR3nt: TGCAGTGCTAGAGAGTATGGGACAGGGGTTAACAATGAGCAGTTCTTC
CDR3aa: CSAREYGTGVNNEQFF

v_gene: TRBV6-5
j_gene: TRBJ2-3
abundance: NA
d_gene: NA
CDR3nt: TGTGCCAGCAGTTACGAATACGTCACAGATACGCAGTATTTT
CDR3aa: CASSYEYVTDTQYF

v_gene: TRBV19
j_gene: TRBJ1-1
abundance: NA
d_gene: NA
CDR3nt: TGTGCCAGTAGTACTCCCATGAAGTTCGGGGGAACTGAAGCTTTCTTT
CDR3aa: CASSTPMKFGGTEAFF

v_gene: TRBV20-1
j_gene: TRBJ2-5
abundance: few
d_gene: NA
CDR3nt: TGCAGTGCTAGACTGGACTTCCAGACCCAGTACTTC
CDR3aa: CSARLDFQTQYF

v_gene: TRBV4-1
j_gene: TRBJ2-7
abundance: NA
d_gene: NA
CDR3nt: TGCGCCAGCAGCCAAGATTTAGGACTGACCCTCTACGAGCAGTACTTC
CDR3aa: CASSQDLGLTLYEQYF

v_gene: TRBV5-1
j_gene: TRBJ2-1
abundance: many
d_gene: TRBD2
CDR3nt: TGCGCCAGCAGCTCTGGACTAGCGGGGGGATACAATGAGCAGTTCTTC
CDR3aa: CASSSGLAGGYNEQFF

v_gene: TRBV4-1
j_gene: TRBJ2-1
abundance: many
d_gene: NA
CDR3nt: TGCGCCAGCAGCCAAGAGGGAAGGGGCGGCTACAATGAGCAGTTCTTC
CDR3aa: CASSQEGRGGYNEQFF

v_gene: TRBV30
j_gene: TRBJ1-6
abundance: NA
d_gene: TRBD1
CDR3nt: TGTGCCTGGAGCCACGTCGCAGGGGGGGATTCACCCCTCCACTTT
CDR3aa: CAWSHVAGGDSPLHF

v_gene: TRBV3-1
j_gene: TRBJ2-6
abundance: many
d_gene: NA
CDR3nt: TGTGCCAGCAGCCAAGATCTCACTGGGGCCAACGTCCTGACTTTC
CDR3aa: CASSQDLTGANVLTF